This T cell receptor beta chain derives from a study of T cell responses to AZD1222 COVID-19 vaccine (dated by TCRdb to about 2021). In terms of the full investigation: AZD1222 recipients given second doses at about 4 weeks or at about 12 weeks were pooled, since spike-specific TCR depth and breadth were not found to differ between the two schedules. TCR sequencing covered fewer than 250 trial participants: 200 to 210 given two doses of AZD1222 and 26 given two doses of MenACWY control vaccine. Trial participants were enrolled into age subgroups of 18-55, 56-69 and 70-plus years, which contained around 150, 28 and 57 TCR-sequenced participants, respectively. Overall study outcomes, separate from this receptor: No day 14 peak-response samples were available, so repertoires were characterized only after the peak T cell response. The 56-69-year group was small, and its depth increase did not reach significance, likely because of low power. Reportedly, almost half of the unique spike-specific TCRs recognized epitopes lying outside the regions that are mutated in the B.1.351 and B.1.1.7 variants. Participants were mostly white British, with more females than males. The authors suggested clonal diversity may have been underestimated. Only a handful of AZD1222 recipients were SARS-CoV-2 seropositive at baseline, limiting conclusions about previously exposed vaccinees. A significant rise in spike-specific TCR breadth and depth was observed after two AZD1222 doses relative to day 0 and relative to MenACWY recipients. The whole spike protein was spanned by vaccine-associated CD4 TCRs, and dominant responses were seen in regions 160-218 and 743-854.

Worth noting for this clone: Its antigen remains unidentified. No base quality values were provided; no much bigger clone lies one nucleotide off.

The CDR3 regions of human TCRbeta chains were subjected to immunosequencing. Under the source paper's analysis protocol: TCRs in the repertoires were matched against a reference library of SARS-CoV-2-specific TCRs that had been generated with the MIRA antigen-specificity platform. Breadth meant the fraction of unique TCRs that were SARS-CoV-2-associated, whereas depth meant the fraction of total T cells that were SARS-CoV-2-associated. Using the MIRA data, every spike-specific TCR was mapped to the spike region that the TCR reacted to and assigned to either a CD4 or a CD8 class. Log10-transformed breadth and depth values were compared by one-way ANOVA with Sidak's multiple comparisons tests. TCRdb retrieved this table from immuneACCESS and kept in-frame rearrangements only. Not all clones are present; in checked studies, unresolved V genes account for under half, and no reason is known for the remainder. V and J calls and clone size are copied from that table; D and trimming were computed from the DNA. Across this sample there are about 150,000 clones, with roughly 90% seen only once. Approximately 1.5% of the sample goes to the ten largest clones.

The sample's time point label, decoded: baseline before first vaccination. Vaccinee samples were obtained from the UK trials COV001 and COV002, which included a single-blind randomized controlled phase 2/3 trial of AZD1222 (ChAdOx1 nCoV-19) in healthy adults. For TCRbeta chain sequencing, PBMC samples were collected from trial participants at day 0 and at day 28 after the second dose. This clonotype was sampled from an adult in good health. This material consisted of peripheral blood, taken on day 0 of AZD1222 vaccination.

The DNA is TGTGCCAGCAGTGGGGACCTCGAAGCTTTCTTT. This translates into CASSGDLEAFF. Rearrangement joined TRBV28 to TRBJ1-1; a tentative D call is TRBD1 (5 bases match). The CDR1 and CDR2 encoded by the germline V gene are MDHEN and SYDVKM. Trimming at the junction amounts to 5 bases on V and 8 bases on J, and the germline ends lie 9 bases apart. Inclusive of the bounding cysteine and phenylalanine, the CDR3 is 11 residues long. Solely the CDR3 DNA is kept, with 33 bases framed from the first base.